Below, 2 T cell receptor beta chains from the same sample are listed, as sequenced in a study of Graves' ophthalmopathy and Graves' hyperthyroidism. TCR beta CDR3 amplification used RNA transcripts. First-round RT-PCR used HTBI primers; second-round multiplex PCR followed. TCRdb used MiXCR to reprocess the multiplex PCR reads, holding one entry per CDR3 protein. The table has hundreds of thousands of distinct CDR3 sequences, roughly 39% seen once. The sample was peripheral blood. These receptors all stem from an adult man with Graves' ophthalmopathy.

The CDR3 DNA reads as TGTGCCAGCAGTGACGGGACTAGCGGGGCGCAGTATTTT. Its translation is CASSDGTSGAQYF. The rearrangement joins TRBV6-4 to TRBJ2-3, with TRBD2 identical over 13 bases. V trimming: 2 bases; J trimming: 10 bases; junction bases outside the gene matches: 0. CDR1 and CDR2 (germline): MRHNA, SNTAGT. The CDR3 has 13 amino acids.

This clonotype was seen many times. The CDR3 region is CASSLVTGGYEQYF. CDR3 in DNA: TGTGCCAGCAGCTTAGTCACGGGAGGGTACGAGCAGTACTTC. The rearrangement uses TRBV11-2 and TRBJ2-7, with TRBD2 matching over 8 bases. Germline loops: CDR1 SGHAT, CDR2 FQNNGV. V was clipped by 1 base and J by 4 bases; unmatched bases: 3. The CDR3 sequence is 14 residues long.